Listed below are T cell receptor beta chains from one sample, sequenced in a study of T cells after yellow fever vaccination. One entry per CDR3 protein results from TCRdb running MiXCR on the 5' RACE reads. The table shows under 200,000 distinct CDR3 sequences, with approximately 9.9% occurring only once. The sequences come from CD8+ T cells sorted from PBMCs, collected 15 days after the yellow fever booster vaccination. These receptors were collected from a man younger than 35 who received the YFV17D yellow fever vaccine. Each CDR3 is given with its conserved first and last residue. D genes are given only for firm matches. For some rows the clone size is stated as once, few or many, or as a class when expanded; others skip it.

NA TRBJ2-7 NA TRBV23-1 CASSQSIRAKLSYEQYF TGCGCCAGCAGTCAATCGATCAGGGCGAAGCTCTCCTACGAGCAGTACTTC
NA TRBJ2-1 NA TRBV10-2 CASSWTTYGEQFF TGCGCCAGCAGTTGGACTACTTACGGTGAGCAGTTCTTC
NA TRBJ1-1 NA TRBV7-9 CASSLGFWAFF TGTGCCAGCAGCTTGGGGTTCTGGGCTTTCTTT
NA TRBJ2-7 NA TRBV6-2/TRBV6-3 CASSTPRTGSSYEQYF TGTGCCAGCAGTACCCCTAGGACGGGAAGCTCCTACGAGCAGTACTTC
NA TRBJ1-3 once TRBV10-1 CASPKRLTGPPTTGGNTIYF TGCGCCAGCCCGAAGCGACTGACAGGTCCCCCGACGACGGGCGGAAACACCATATATTTT
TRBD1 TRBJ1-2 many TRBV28 CASSLPDRAGYTF TGTGCCAGCAGTCTCCCGGACAGGGCTGGCTACACCTTC
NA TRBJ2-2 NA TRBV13 CASSLGGAPTGELFF TGTGCCAGCAGCTTAGGCGGAGCGCCCACCGGGGAGCTGTTTTTT
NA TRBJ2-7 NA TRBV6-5 CASSYSTRPYEQYF TGTGCCAGCAGTTACTCGACGCGCCCCTACGAGCAGTACTTC
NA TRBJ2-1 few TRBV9 CASSDLANFHNEQFF TGTGCCAGCAGCGACCTAGCTAACTTCCACAATGAGCAGTTCTTC
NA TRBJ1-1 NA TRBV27 CASSLRRGRTEAFF TGTGCCAGCAGTTTAAGGAGGGGTAGGACTGAAGCTTTCTTT
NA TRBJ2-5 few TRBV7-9 CASSQLDPAETQYF TGTGCCAGCAGCCAACTTGACCCGGCAGAGACCCAGTACTTC
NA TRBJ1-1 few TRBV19 CASSMSGITEAFF TGTGCCAGTAGTATGTCCGGGATCACTGAAGCTTTCTTT
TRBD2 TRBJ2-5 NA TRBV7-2 CASSLAGGPSQYF TGTGCCAGCAGCCTAGCGGGGGGGCCGTCCCAGTACTTC
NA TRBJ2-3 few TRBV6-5 CASSYFGTSLTDTQYF TGTGCCAGCAGTTACTTTGGGACTTCATTAACGGATACGCAGTATTTT
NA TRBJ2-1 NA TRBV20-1 CSASAGFNEQFF TGCAGTGCTAGTGCCGGGTTCAATGAGCAGTTCTTC
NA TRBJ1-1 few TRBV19 CATTPLGTWNTEAFF TGTGCCACCACGCCACTCGGGACATGGAACACTGAAGCTTTCTTT
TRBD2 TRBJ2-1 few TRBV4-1 CASSKTSGVDEQFF TGCGCCAGCAGCAAGACTAGCGGGGTAGATGAGCAGTTCTTC
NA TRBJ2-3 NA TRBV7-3 CASSLGITSTDTQYF TGTGCCAGCAGCTTAGGGATAACTAGCACAGATACGCAGTATTTT
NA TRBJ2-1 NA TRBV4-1 CASSQDKGNEQFF TGCGCCAGCAGCCAAGACAAAGGAAATGAGCAGTTCTTC
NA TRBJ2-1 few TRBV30 CAWSVNGVSYNEQFF TGTGCCTGGAGTGTCAATGGTGTCTCCTACAATGAGCAGTTCTTC
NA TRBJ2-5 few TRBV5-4 CASSLARIGETQYF TGTGCCAGCAGCTTGGCCAGGATAGGCGAGACCCAGTACTTC
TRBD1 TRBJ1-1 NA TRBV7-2 CASSLEVRGSTEAFF TGTGCCAGCAGCTTAGAGGTCAGGGGGAGCACTGAAGCTTTCTTT
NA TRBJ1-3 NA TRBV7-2 CASSPDSFISGNTIYF TGTGCCAGCAGCCCGGACAGCTTTATCTCTGGAAACACCATATATTTT
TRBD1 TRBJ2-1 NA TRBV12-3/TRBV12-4 CASSLEQGADNEQFF TGTGCCAGCAGTTTAGAACAGGGGGCCGACAATGAGCAGTTCTTC
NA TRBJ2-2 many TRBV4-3 CASSQDLEFSGELFF TGCGCCAGCAGCCAAGATCTGGAGTTTTCCGGGGAGCTGTTTTTT
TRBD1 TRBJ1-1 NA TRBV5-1 CASSLASGGPNTEAFF TGCGCCAGCAGCTTGGCGTCAGGGGGCCCGAACACTGAAGCTTTCTTT
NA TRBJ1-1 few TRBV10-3 CAIREVRGSTEAFF TGTGCCATCAGGGAAGTCCGGGGGAGCACTGAAGCTTTCTTT
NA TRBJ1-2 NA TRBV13 CASSSARSSERYGYTF TGTGCCAGCAGCTCAGCCAGGAGCAGCGAACGTTATGGCTACACCTTC
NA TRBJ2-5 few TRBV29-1 CSVEDLDRSETQYF TGCAGCGTTGAAGACCTCGACAGGTCGGAGACCCAGTACTTC
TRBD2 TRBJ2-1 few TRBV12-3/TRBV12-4 CASSSLWAGGPEQFF TGTGCCAGCAGTTCCCTTTGGGCGGGGGGCCCTGAGCAGTTCTTC
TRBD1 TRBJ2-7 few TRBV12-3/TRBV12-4 CASSWGTAYEQYF TGTGCCAGCAGTTGGGGGACAGCCTACGAGCAGTACTTC
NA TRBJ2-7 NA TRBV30 CAWSLRSYEQYF TGTGCCTGGAGTTTGCGGTCCTACGAGCAGTACTTC
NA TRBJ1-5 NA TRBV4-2 CASSQVPDTEARIQPQHF TGTGCCAGCAGCCAAGTACCCGATACTGAGGCGCGAATTCAGCCCCAGCATTTT
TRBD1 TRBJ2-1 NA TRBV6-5 CASSYTGQGNEQFF TGTGCCAGCAGTTACACGGGACAGGGAAATGAGCAGTTCTTC
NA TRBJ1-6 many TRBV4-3 CASSQDGGSPLHF TGCGCCAGCAGCCAAGATGGGGGTTCACCCCTCCACTTT
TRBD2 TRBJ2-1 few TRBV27 CASSLLLRGGRNEQFF TGTGCCAGCAGCCTCCTCCTGCGGGGGGGCCGAAATGAGCAGTTCTTC
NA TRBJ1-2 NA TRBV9 CASSERGGSGHGYTF TGTGCCAGCAGCGAGAGAGGGGGAAGTGGCCATGGCTACACCTTC
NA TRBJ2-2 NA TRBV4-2 CASSQVGGGRYTGELFF TGTGCCAGCAGCCAAGTGGGCGGGGGCCGATACACCGGGGAGCTGTTTTTT
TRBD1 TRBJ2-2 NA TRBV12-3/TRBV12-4 CASSPGTENTGELFF TGTGCCAGCAGTCCCGGGACAGAGAACACCGGGGAGCTGTTTTTT
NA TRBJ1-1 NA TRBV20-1 CSAPWGGRWAFF TGCAGTGCCCCATGGGGTGGACGCTGGGCTTTCTTT
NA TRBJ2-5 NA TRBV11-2 CASSTWDQGYQETQYF TGTGCCAGCAGTACCTGGGATCAGGGGTACCAAGAGACCCAGTACTTC
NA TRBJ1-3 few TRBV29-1 CSGQSGNTIYF TGCAGCGGCCAGAGTGGAAACACCATATATTTT
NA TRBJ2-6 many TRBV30 CACQKDSGANVLTF TGTGCCTGCCAGAAAGACTCTGGGGCCAACGTCCTGACTTTC
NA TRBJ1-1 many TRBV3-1 CASSQVRLMNTEAFF TGTGCCAGCAGCCAAGTCCGGTTAATGAACACTGAAGCTTTCTTT
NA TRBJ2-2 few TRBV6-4 CASSDHHIANTGELFF TGTGCCAGCAGTGATCACCACATCGCCAACACCGGGGAGCTGTTTTTT
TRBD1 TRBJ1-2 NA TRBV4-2 CASSQDRTGVRLAF TGTGCCAGCAGCCAAGATAGAACAGGGGTTCGTCTCGCCTTC